This record concerns one TCR beta chain sequence. The antigen remains unidentified. This entry belongs to a study of T cell responses to AZD1222 COVID-19 vaccine. Produced via immunoSEQ multiplex PCR; TCRdb's table is partial and in-frame only. The sample lists 130,000 or so clones; roughly 94% were seen once. General study results and limits: Donors in the cohort were predominantly white British and more often female, and clonal diversity was possibly underestimated. Spike-wide vaccine-associated CD4 TCRs dominated at 160-218 and 743-854. Among those given AZD1222, only 5 to 7 were seropositive at baseline.

The CDR3 length is 13 residues. Germline V gives CDR1 KGHSH, CDR2 LQKENI. V lost 2 bases, J lost 7 bases, and 8 bases lay in between. This clonotype originated in an adult in good health. The sequencing used peripheral blood, collected on day 0 of AZD1222 vaccination. This chain uses TRBV18 with TRBJ1-4; no clear D. The CDR3 loop reads CASSPTVGEKLFF. The CDR3 DNA reads as TGTGCCAGCTCACCAACGGTTGGTGAAAAACTGTTTTTT.